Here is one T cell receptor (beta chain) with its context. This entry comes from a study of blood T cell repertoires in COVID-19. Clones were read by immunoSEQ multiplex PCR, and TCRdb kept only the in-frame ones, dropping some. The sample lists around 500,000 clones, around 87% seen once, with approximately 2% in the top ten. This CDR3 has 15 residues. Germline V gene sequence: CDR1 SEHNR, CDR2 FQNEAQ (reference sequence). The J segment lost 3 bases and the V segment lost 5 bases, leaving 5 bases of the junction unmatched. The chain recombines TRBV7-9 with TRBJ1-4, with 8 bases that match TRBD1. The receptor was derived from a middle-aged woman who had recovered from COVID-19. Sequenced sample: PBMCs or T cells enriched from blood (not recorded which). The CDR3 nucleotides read TGTGCCAGCAGCGCAAGACAGGGGTCTAATGAAAAACTGTTTTTT. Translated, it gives CASSARQGSNEKLFF. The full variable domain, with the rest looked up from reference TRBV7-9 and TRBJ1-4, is DTGVSQNPRHKITKRGQNVTFRCDPISEHNRLYWYRQTLGQGPEFLTYFQNEAQLEKSRLLSDRFSAERPKGSFSTLEIQRTEQGDSAMYLCASSARQGSNEKLFFGSGTQLSVL.